This is a list of T cell receptor beta chains from one sample in a study of cytomegalovirus exposure and HLA in healthy donors. TCRdb's table, derived via immunoSEQ multiplex PCR, lists solely in-frame clones and lacks some. Among 110,000 to 150,000 clones listed, roughly 10% were seen once. The sample consisted of PBMCs. The receptors stem from a male donor in good health and CMV-seronegative. CDR3s include the opening cysteine and the closing phenylalanine or tryptophan. The D gene is left open where the match is weak. Clone size is shown for a subset of rows, as once, few, many or a class of expanded clone.

>TRBV7-9|TRBD2|few|TRBJ2-3
CASSLTRTRKDTQYF
TGTGCCAGCAGCTTAACGCGGACTAGGAAGGATACGCAGTATTTT
>TRBV19|NA|few|TRBJ1-5
CASSIGADNQPQHF
TGTGCCAGTAGTATAGGGGCTGACAATCAGCCCCAGCATTTT
>TRBV6-4|NA|few|TRBJ2-1
CASSDSGNEQFF
TGTGCCAGCAGTGACTCCGGCAATGAGCAGTTCTTC
>TRBV15|TRBD1|NA|TRBJ2-2
CATSRQGVGTGELFF
TGTGCCACCAGCAGACAGGGGGTAGGCACCGGGGAGCTGTTTTTT
>TRBV30|NA|few|TRBJ1-6
CAWSLDVRSPLHF
TGTGCCTGGAGCCTGGATGTGAGGTCACCCCTCCACTTT
>TRBV10-1|TRBD2|NA|TRBJ2-7
CASSDRPGAGVYYEQYF
TGCGCCAGCAGTGACCGACCCGGAGCGGGGGTTTACTACGAGCAGTACTTC
>TRBV5-5|NA|few|TRBJ1-2
CASSLIPQANYGYTF
TGTGCCAGCAGCTTGATACCACAAGCTAACTATGGCTACACCTTC
>TRBV29-1|NA|NA|TRBJ2-1
CSVVGRRGRESEQFF
TGCAGCGTTGTAGGTCGCAGGGGTCGCGAAAGTGAGCAGTTCTTC
>TRBV28|NA|few|TRBJ1-4
CASSPREKLFF
TGTGCCAGCAGCCCCAGAGAAAAACTGTTTTTT
>TRBV18|NA|NA|TRBJ2-1
CASSELNEQFF
TGTGCCAGCTCAGAACTCAATGAGCAGTTCTTC
>TRBV28|TRBD1|few|TRBJ1-1
CASSLFWSGGTEAFF
TGTGCCAGCAGTTTATTCTGGTCAGGGGGCACTGAAGCTTTCTTT
>TRBV19|NA|NA|TRBJ2-7
CASSPPNRGGQYF
TGTGCCAGTAGTCCCCCCAACAGGGGGGGACAGTACTTC
>TRBV5-6|NA|many|TRBJ1-2
CASSYLDRYYGYTF
TGTGCCAGCAGCTACCTAGACAGGTACTATGGCTACACCTTC
>TRBV9|TRBD1|NA|TRBJ2-7
CASSPGQGNYEQYF
TGTGCCAGCTCCCCGGGACAGGGGAACTACGAGCAGTACTTC
>TRBV4-3|TRBD1|few|TRBJ1-2
CASSQDRAGGNYGYTF
TGCGCCAGCAGCCAAGACAGGGCAGGGGGTAACTATGGCTACACCTTC
>TRBV9|NA|few|TRBJ1-2
CASSPRRGNYGYTF
TGTGCCAGCAGCCCCCGGCGGGGGAACTATGGCTACACCTTC
>TRBV7-8|TRBD2|NA|TRBJ2-3
CASSWGGRTDTQYF
TGTGCCAGCAGCTGGGGAGGGCGTACAGATACGCAGTATTTT
>TRBV9|TRBD2|NA|TRBJ2-3
CASSVEPGTMGDTQYF
TGTGCCAGCAGCGTTGAACCCGGGACTATGGGAGATACGCAGTATTTT
>TRBV28|NA|few|TRBJ2-3
CASSLGAASTDTQYF
TGTGCCAGCAGTTTAGGGGCGGCTAGCACAGATACGCAGTATTTT
>TRBV2|TRBD2|NA|TRBJ2-1
CASSGLAGDGEQFF
TGTGCCAGCAGTGGACTAGCGGGAGACGGTGAGCAGTTCTTC
>TRBV6-5|NA|NA|TRBJ1-3
CASSYTLSSSGNTIYF
TGTGCCAGCAGTTACACTTTGAGTAGCTCTGGAAACACCATATATTTT
>TRBV20-1|NA|few|TRBJ2-5
CSAVRGETQYF
TGCAGTGCTGTACGAGGGGAGACCCAGTACTTC
>TRBV4-1|NA|NA|TRBJ2-7
CASSPGSYEQYF
TGCGCCAGCAGCCCAGGCTCCTACGAGCAGTACTTC
>TRBV6-5|NA|NA|TRBJ1-4
CASSSDRSNEKLFF
TGTGCCAGCAGCTCCGACAGGTCTAATGAAAAACTGTTTTTT
>TRBV28|NA|NA|TRBJ2-7
CASRRGPSSYEQYF
TGTGCCAGCAGGCGGGGTCCTAGCTCCTACGAGCAGTACTTC
>TRBV15|NA|few|TRBJ2-5
CATSRDPGLAETQYF
TGTGCCACCAGCAGAGACCCTGGGCTAGCGGAGACCCAGTACTTC
>TRBV2|NA|few|TRBJ2-7
CASSEAGLAGYEQYF
TGTGCCAGCAGTGAAGCTGGCCTAGCTGGATACGAGCAGTACTTC
>TRBV10-3|NA|NA|TRBJ2-3
CAISGILTDTQYF
TGTGCCATCAGCGGGATTCTCACAGATACGCAGTATTTT
>TRBV11-1|NA|NA|TRBJ2-7
CASSPHYEQYF
TGTGCCAGCAGCCCACACTACGAGCAGTACTTC
>TRBV6-1|NA|few|TRBJ1-5
CASSEGQGKRPQHF
TGTGCCAGCAGTGAAGGGCAGGGCAAACGGCCCCAGCATTTT
>TRBV6-1|TRBD1|NA|TRBJ2-6
CATDRARSGANVLTF
TGTGCCACCGACAGGGCCCGATCTGGGGCCAACGTCCTGACTTTC
>TRBV7-3|TRBD1|few|TRBJ1-2
CASSQGGHYGYTF
TGTGCCAGCAGCCAGGGGGGCCACTATGGCTACACCTTC
>TRBV6-6|NA|few|TRBJ2-7
CASSPQEYYEQYF
TGTGCCAGCAGTCCCCAGGAATACTACGAGCAGTACTTC
>TRBV4-2|NA|once|TRBJ2-3
CASSQGAGTDTQYF
TGTGCCAGCAGCCAAGGGGCAGGGACAGATACGCAGTATTTT
>TRBV6-4|NA|few|TRBJ2-7
CASSVGGAGHEQYF
TGTGCCAGCAGTGTTGGAGGGGCCGGGCACGAGCAGTACTTC
>TRBV7-2|TRBD1|NA|TRBJ2-7
CASSLSGQGSYEQYF
TGTGCCAGCAGCTTATCCGGACAGGGCTCCTACGAGCAGTACTTC
>TRBV27|NA|few|TRBJ2-7
CASSLSAVSYEQYF
TGTGCCAGCAGTTTATCGGCGGTATCCTACGAGCAGTACTTC
>TRBV7-2|NA|few|TRBJ2-7
CASSLVVGAPSEQYF
TGTGCCAGCAGCTTAGTCGTAGGGGCCCCTTCAGAGCAGTACTTC
>TRBV2|NA|NA|TRBJ1-5
CASRPQYWSNQPQHF
TGTGCCAGCAGGCCTCAGTATTGGAGCAATCAGCCCCAGCATTTT
>TRBV10-3|TRBD1|NA|TRBJ2-7
CAIGDGTVHYEQYF
TGTGCCATCGGAGATGGGACAGTACACTACGAGCAGTACTTC
>TRBV2|NA|NA|TRBJ2-3
CASSVRVSGQKTTDTQYF
TGTGCCAGCAGTGTGAGGGTGTCTGGACAGAAAACCACAGATACGCAGTATTTT
>TRBV27|NA|NA|TRBJ2-7
CASSFRDTYEQYF
TGTGCCAGCAGTTTCCGGGATACCTACGAGCAGTACTTC
>TRBV10-3|TRBD2|few|TRBJ2-7
CATVAGVRSYEQYF
TGTGCCACCGTAGCGGGAGTGAGGTCCTACGAGCAGTACTTC
>TRBV7-9|NA|few|TRBJ2-4
CASSLDVGSPLGKNIQYF
TGTGCCAGCAGCTTAGATGTGGGCAGCCCGCTGGGCAAAAACATTCAGTACTTC
>TRBV2|NA|few|TRBJ2-7
CASTVGPPHGNYEQYF
TGTGCCAGCACCGTGGGGCCCCCACACGGCAACTACGAGCAGTACTTC
>TRBV5-8|TRBD1|few|TRBJ1-1
CASRRTGIGHTEAFF
TGTGCCAGCAGGAGGACAGGGATAGGTCACACTGAAGCTTTCTTT
>TRBV25-1|NA|NA|TRBJ1-1
CASCLGGVNTEAFF
TGTGCCAGCTGTCTTGGGGGGGTAAACACTGAAGCTTTCTTT
>TRBV7-2|NA|NA|TRBJ2-5
CASRGQSQETQYF
TGTGCCAGCCGAGGACAGTCACAAGAGACCCAGTACTTC